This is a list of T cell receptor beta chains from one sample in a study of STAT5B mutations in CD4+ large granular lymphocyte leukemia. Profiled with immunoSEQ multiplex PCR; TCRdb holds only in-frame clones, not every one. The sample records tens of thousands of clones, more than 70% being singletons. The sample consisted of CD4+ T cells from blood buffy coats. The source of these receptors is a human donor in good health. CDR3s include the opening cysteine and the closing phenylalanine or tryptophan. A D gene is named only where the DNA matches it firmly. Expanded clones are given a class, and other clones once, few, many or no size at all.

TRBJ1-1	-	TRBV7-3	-	CASSSVGGPTEAFF	TGTGCCAGCAGCTCAGTAGGGGGGCCCACTGAAGCTTTCTTT
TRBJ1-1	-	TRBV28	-	CASSTGWVTEAFF	TGTGCCAGCAGTACAGGGTGGGTCACTGAAGCTTTCTTT
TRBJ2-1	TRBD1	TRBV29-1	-	CSASGTGGREQFF	TGCAGCGCCTCCGGGACAGGGGGCAGGGAGCAGTTCTTC
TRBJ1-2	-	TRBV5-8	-	CASSSGQIGGAKKDTF	TGTGCCAGCAGCTCGGGACAAATTGGGGGCGCAAAAAAGGACACCTTC
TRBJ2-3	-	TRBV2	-	CAMERGGRDTQYF	TGTGCCATGGAAAGGGGGGGCCGGGATACGCAGTATTTT
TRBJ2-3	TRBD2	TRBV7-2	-	CASSLRGHSGGAGDTQYF	TGTGCCAGCAGCTTACGGGGTCATAGCGGGGGGGCCGGAGATACGCAGTATTTT
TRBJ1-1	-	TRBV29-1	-	CSVEDPGTEAFF	TGCAGCGTTGAAGACCCGGGCACTGAAGCTTTCTTT
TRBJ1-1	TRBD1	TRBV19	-	CASSLTGGGTEAFF	TGTGCCAGTAGCTTGACAGGGGGGGGCACTGAAGCTTTCTTT
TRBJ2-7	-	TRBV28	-	CASSLSGGRLYEQYF	TGTGCCAGCAGTTTATCTGGGGGGCGCCTCTACGAGCAGTACTTC
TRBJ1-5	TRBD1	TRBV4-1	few	CASSQALQGNQPQHF	TGCGCCAGCAGCCAAGCACTACAGGGGAATCAGCCCCAGCATTTT
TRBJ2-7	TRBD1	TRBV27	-	CASSSPGQGRYF	TGTGCCAGCAGTTCCCCCGGACAGGGACGGTACTTC
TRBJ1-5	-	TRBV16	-	CASSVDSNQPQHF	TGTGCCAGCAGCGTGGATAGCAATCAGCCCCAGCATTTT
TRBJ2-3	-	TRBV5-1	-	CASSSGTPTNTDTQYF	TGCGCCAGCAGCTCCGGGACTCCGACTAACACAGATACGCAGTATTTT
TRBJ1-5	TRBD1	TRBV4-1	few	CASSQVKGASNQPQHF	TGCGCCAGCAGCCAAGTCAAGGGGGCAAGCAATCAGCCCCAGCATTTT
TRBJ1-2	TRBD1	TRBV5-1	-	CASSPGQGGYTF	TGCGCCAGCAGCCCAGGACAGGGAGGCTACACCTTC
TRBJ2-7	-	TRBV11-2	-	CASSSPVQVHEQYF	TGTGCCAGCAGCTCCCCGGTTCAGGTTCACGAGCAGTACTTC
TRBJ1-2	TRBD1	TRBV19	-	CASSSGQGGYGYTF	TGTGCCAGTAGTTCAGGACAGGGAGGGTATGGCTACACCTTC
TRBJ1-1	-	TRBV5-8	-	CASSLDEKRAMNTEAFF	TGTGCCAGCAGCTTGGATGAAAAGAGGGCGATGAACACTGAAGCTTTCTTT
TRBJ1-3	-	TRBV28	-	CASRSPGTISGNTIYF	TGTGCCAGCAGGAGTCCGGGCACGATCTCTGGAAACACCATATATTTT
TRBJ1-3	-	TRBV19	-	CASSKGDANSGNTIYF	TGTGCCAGTAGTAAGGGGGACGCCAACTCTGGAAACACCATATATTTT
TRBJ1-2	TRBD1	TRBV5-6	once	CASSFPGQTYGYTF	TGTGCCAGCAGCTTCCCGGGACAGACCTATGGCTACACCTTC
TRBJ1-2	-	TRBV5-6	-	CASSSIQGSGYTF	TGTGCCAGCAGCTCAATTCAGGGGTCTGGCTACACCTTC
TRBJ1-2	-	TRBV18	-	CASSPAQLVGGYTF	TGTGCCAGCTCACCTGCCCAATTAGTAGGTGGCTACACCTTC
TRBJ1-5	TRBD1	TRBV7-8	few	CASSFMTGGWQPQHF	TGTGCCAGCAGCTTTATGACAGGGGGCTGGCAGCCCCAGCATTTT
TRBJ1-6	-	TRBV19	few	CASSIGGEINSPLHF	TGTGCCAGTAGTATCGGGGGGGAAATTAATTCACCCCTCCACTTT
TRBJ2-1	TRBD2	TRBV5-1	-	CASSPGLAGGYNEQFF	TGCGCCAGCAGCCCGGGACTAGCGGGGGGGTACAATGAGCAGTTCTTC
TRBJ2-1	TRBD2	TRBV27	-	CASSYLKGLGFYNEQFF	TGTGCCAGCAGCTATTTAAAGGGACTAGGGTTCTACAATGAGCAGTTCTTC
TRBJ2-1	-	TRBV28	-	CASSRRRQNEFF	TGTGCCAGCAGTCGAAGGAGGCAGAATGAGTTCTTC
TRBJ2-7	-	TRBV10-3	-	CAISENTNYEQYF	TGTGCCATCAGTGAGAACACCAACTACGAGCAGTACTTC
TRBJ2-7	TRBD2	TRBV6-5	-	CATGGRGAHEQYF	TGTGCCACCGGGGGGCGGGGGGCCCACGAGCAGTACTTC
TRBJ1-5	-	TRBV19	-	CASSIASNQPQHF	TGTGCCAGTAGTATCGCGAGCAATCAGCCCCAGCATTTT
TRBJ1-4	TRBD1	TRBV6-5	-	CASSGTATNEKLFF	TGTGCCAGCAGTGGGACAGCAACTAATGAAAAACTGTTTTTT
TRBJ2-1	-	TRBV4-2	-	CASSQDSTGSYNEQFF	TGTGCCAGCAGCCAAGATTCGACGGGCTCCTACAATGAGCAGTTCTTC
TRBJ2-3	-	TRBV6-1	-	CASSDGYQSVTDTQYF	TGTGCCAGCAGTGACGGCTATCAGTCCGTCACAGATACGCAGTATTTT
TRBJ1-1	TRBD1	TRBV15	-	CATSRVRGLGNTEAFF	TGTGCCACCAGCAGAGTCAGGGGGCTGGGGAACACTGAAGCTTTCTTT
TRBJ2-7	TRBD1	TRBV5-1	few	CASSIRQGSGYEQYF	TGCGCCAGCAGCATCCGACAGGGGTCTGGCTACGAGCAGTACTTC
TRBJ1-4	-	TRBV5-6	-	CASRRVRDVNEKLFF	TGTGCCAGCAGACGCGTCAGGGACGTTAATGAAAAACTGTTTTTT
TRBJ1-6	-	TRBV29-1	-	CSVGDSYNSPLHF	TGCAGCGTTGGCGACTCCTATAATTCACCCCTCCACTTT
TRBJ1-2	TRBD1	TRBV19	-	CASLSRGQGPGYTF	TGTGCCAGTCTATCGAGGGGACAGGGACCTGGCTACACCTTC
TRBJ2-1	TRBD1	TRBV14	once	CASRRQGAYNEQFF	TGTGCCAGCAGAAGACAGGGGGCCTACAATGAGCAGTTCTTC
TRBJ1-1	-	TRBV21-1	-	CASGGMNTEAFF	TGTGCCAGCGGGGGGATGAACACTGAAGCTTTCTTT
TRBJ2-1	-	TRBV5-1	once	CASSFFGHEQFF	TGCGCCAGCAGCTTTTTCGGCCATGAGCAGTTCTTC
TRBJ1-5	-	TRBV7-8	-	CASSLSLGRGQPQHF	TGTGCCAGCAGCTTAAGTTTGGGCAGGGGTCAGCCCCAGCATTTT
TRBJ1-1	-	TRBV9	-	CASSVAAGREAFF	TGTGCCAGCAGCGTAGCCGCGGGCCGAGAAGCTTTCTTT
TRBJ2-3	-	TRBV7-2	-	CASSHGGTRDTQYF	TGTGCCAGCAGCCATGGCGGGACTCGGGATACGCAGTATTTT
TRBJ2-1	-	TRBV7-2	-	CASSLEQGRNEQFF	TGTGCCAGCAGCTTAGAGCAGGGGCGAAATGAGCAGTTCTTC
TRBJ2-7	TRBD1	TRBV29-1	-	CSVDSGTGVGEQYF	TGCAGCGTTGATTCCGGGACAGGGGTGGGCGAGCAGTACTTC
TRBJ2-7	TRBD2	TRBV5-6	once	CASSSRPGLGFYEQYF	TGTGCCAGCAGCTCCAGACCGGGACTAGGCTTCTACGAGCAGTACTTC